The rows below give T cell receptor beta chains drawn from one sample of a study of T cells in Graves' hyperthyroidism and ophthalmopathy. From the multiplex PCR reads, TCRdb called clonotypes with MiXCR, one entry per CDR3 protein. This sample has a few hundred thousand distinct CDR3 sequences, with roughly 15% found just once. The specimen was blood. All receptors come from a woman between 40 and 55 years old with Graves' ophthalmopathy. Each CDR3 is given with its conserved first and last residue. A D gene is named only where the DNA matches it firmly. Clone size is given for some rows only: seen once, a few or many times, or a class if the clone is expanded.

>TRBJ2-3|few|TRBV3-1|TRBD1
CASSPTGGRTDTQYF
TGTGCCAGCAGCCCAACAGGGGGCAGGACAGATACGCAGTATTTT
>TRBJ2-7|.|TRBV18|TRBD1
CASSLDRGRSYEQYF
TGTGCCAGCTCACTAGACAGGGGGCGATCCTACGAGCAGTACTTC
>TRBJ1-5|.|TRBV7-2|.
CASSLAQGRNQPQHF
TGTGCCAGCAGCTTAGCGCAGGGACGAAATCAGCCCCAGCATTTT
>TRBJ2-5|.|TRBV4-1|TRBD1
CASSPWTGQETQYF
TGCGCCAGCAGCCCTTGGACAGGCCAAGAGACCCAGTACTTC
>TRBJ2-5|few|TRBV3-1|TRBD2
CASSQNSGNRETQYF
TGTGCCAGCAGCCAGAATAGCGGGAACCGAGAGACCCAGTACTTC
>TRBJ2-7|many|TRBV7-9|.
CASSGVGDWTYEQYF
TGTGCCAGCAGCGGGGTCGGGGACTGGACCTACGAGCAGTACTTC
>TRBJ1-5|.|TRBV6-2/TRBV6-3|.
CASGGNQPQHF
TGTGCCAGCGGGGGCAATCAGCCCCAGCATTTT
>TRBJ2-1|many|TRBV12-3/TRBV12-4|.
CASSYGGGFYNEQFF
TGTGCCAGCAGTTACGGGGGAGGTTTCTACAATGAGCAGTTCTTC
>TRBJ1-3|many|TRBV19|.
CASSIPTSSSGNTIYF
TGTGCCAGTAGTATTCCGACATCGAGCTCTGGAAACACCATATATTTT
>TRBJ1-3|many|TRBV6-1|.
CASRNRGELKNTIYF
TGTGCCAGCAGGAATCGAGGGGAACTGAAAAACACCATATATTTT
>TRBJ1-1|few|TRBV6-1|.
CASSLRDKTEAFF
TGTGCCAGCAGCCTCCGGGACAAAACTGAAGCTTTCTTT
>TRBJ2-7|many|TRBV10-3|.
CAISEWSYEQYF
TGTGCCATCAGTGAGTGGTCCTACGAGCAGTACTTC
>TRBJ1-2|many|TRBV7-2|TRBD1
CASSLRDRVQGYGYTF
TGTGCCAGCAGCCTAAGGGACAGGGTACAAGGCTATGGCTACACCTTC
>TRBJ2-7|many|TRBV28|.
CASTPQTELYEQYF
TGTGCCAGCACCCCCCAGACAGAGCTTTACGAGCAGTACTTC
>TRBJ2-7|many|TRBV7-6|.
CASSLGSGLDEQYF
TGTGCCAGCAGCTTAGGCTCAGGGTTAGACGAGCAGTACTTC
>TRBJ2-3|few|TRBV5-5|.
CASSLGTRATDTQYF
TGTGCCAGCAGCTTGGGGACGCGGGCCACAGATACGCAGTATTTT
>TRBJ2-2|.|TRBV29-1|.
CSVGGGTGELFF
TGCAGCGTGGGTGGGGGGACCGGGGAGCTGTTTTTT
>TRBJ2-2|few|TRBV27|.
CASGHHPTGELFF
TGTGCCAGCGGTCACCATCCCACCGGGGAGCTGTTTTTT
>TRBJ2-1|many|TRBV5-1|.
CASSLHRSYNEQFF
TGCGCCAGCAGCTTACACCGCTCCTACAATGAGCAGTTCTTC
>TRBJ2-5|.|TRBV5-5|TRBD2
CASSLAPAGGQETQYF
TGTGCCAGCAGCTTGGCCCCAGCGGGGGGTCAAGAGACCCAGTACTTC
>TRBJ2-3|.|TRBV24-1|.
CATSEDRSSADTQYF
TGTGCCACCAGTGAAGACAGGTCTAGCGCAGATACGCAGTATTTT
>TRBJ1-4|many|TRBV20-1|.
CSADSLDSYEKLFF
TGCAGTGCGGACAGCTTGGACAGTTATGAAAAACTGTTTTTT
>TRBJ2-7|.|TRBV9|.
CASSVVLGGEQYF
TGTGCCAGCAGCGTAGTCCTGGGTGGGGAGCAGTACTTC
>TRBJ2-7|.|TRBV3-1|TRBD2
CASSRSRTGGAYEQYF
TGTGCCAGCAGCCGGAGCAGGACGGGGGGGGCCTACGAGCAGTACTTC
>TRBJ2-2|few|TRBV12-3/TRBV12-4|TRBD1
CASSWGQGKGTGELFF
TGTGCCAGCAGTTGGGGACAGGGGAAGGGTACCGGGGAGCTGTTTTTT
>TRBJ2-7|many|TRBV7-9|TRBD1
CASSLERQGAGEQYF
TGTGCCAGCAGCTTAGAGAGGCAGGGGGCGGGCGAGCAGTACTTC
>TRBJ2-5|.|TRBV7-9|.
CASSQERGSEETQYF
TGCGCCAGCAGCCAAGAACGGGGCTCGGAAGAGACCCAGTACTTC
>TRBJ1-2|.|TRBV5-5|.
CASSLAGGAFYGYTF
TGTGCCAGCAGCTTGGCCGGGGGTGCGTTCTATGGCTACACCTTC
>TRBJ1-6|many|TRBV10-3|.
CATRDTNSPLHF
TGTGCCACCCGGGACACTAATTCACCCCTCCACTTT
>TRBJ1-1|many|TRBV27|.
CASSSQGRTEAFF
TGTGCCAGCAGTTCCCAGGGGCGGACTGAAGCTTTCTTT
>TRBJ1-1|many|TRBV7-2|.
CASSLVVPEAFF
TGTGCCAGCAGCTTAGTTGTCCCTGAAGCTTTCTTT
>TRBJ1-6|.|TRBV18|.
CASSPGLSGSGTPLHF
TGTGCCAGCTCACCAGGTTTATCCGGGTCTGGAACACCCCTCCACTTT
>TRBJ1-1|many|TRBV27|.
CASDSFWTGNTEAFF
TGTGCCAGCGATTCATTTTGGACGGGCAACACTGAAGCTTTCTTT
>TRBJ1-2|many|TRBV12-3/TRBV12-4|.
CASSLAQKYTF
TGTGCCAGCAGTTTAGCCCAAAAGTACACCTTC
>TRBJ2-3|few|TRBV4-1|.
CASSPPRSSLHTDTQYF
TGCGCCAGCAGCCCCCCTCGCAGTTCTCTCCACACAGATACGCAGTATTTT
>TRBJ2-7|many|TRBV28|.
CASSLAQASYEQYF
TGTGCCAGCAGTTTAGCACAGGCTTCTTACGAGCAGTACTTC
>TRBJ2-7|.|TRBV4-2|TRBD1
CASSQDTQGAREQYF
TGTGCCAGCAGCCAAGATACACAGGGGGCCCGGGAGCAGTACTTC
>TRBJ1-2|few|TRBV5-1|.
CASSSQTPGGYGYTF
TGCGCCAGCAGCTCTCAAACGCCGGGGGGATATGGCTACACCTTC
>TRBJ2-7|many|TRBV12-3/TRBV12-4|.
CASSSGETDAYEQYF
TGTGCCAGCAGTTCGGGAGAGACGGACGCCTACGAGCAGTACTTC
>TRBJ1-1|many|TRBV7-9|.
CASSLVGGNKGTEAFF
TGTGCCAGCAGCTTAGTCGGAGGGAATAAAGGGACTGAAGCTTTCTTT
>TRBJ2-3|.|TRBV15|TRBD2
CATSRGGSSGSTDTQYF
TGTGCCACCAGCAGAGGAGGGTCTAGCGGGTCCACAGATACGCAGTATTTT
>TRBJ2-2|.|TRBV13|.
CASSLAPDGDKRAGELFF
TGTGCCAGCAGCTTAGCTCCAGATGGGGACAAACGGGCCGGGGAGCTGTTTTTT
>TRBJ2-1|many|TRBV11-2|TRBD2
CASSLAVIAGGQEDEQFF
TGTGCCAGCAGCTTGGCAGTTATAGCGGGGGGGCAGGAGGATGAGCAGTTCTTC
>TRBJ2-1|many|TRBV19|.
CASSIHNEQFF
TGTGCCAGTAGTATCCACAATGAGCAGTTCTTC